The present TCR beta chain was sequenced within a study of cytomegalovirus exposure and HLA in healthy donors. On the study more broadly: Of the donors genotyped, a few hundred in all, around 76% fell in the Caucasian-associated ancestry cluster.

PCR was performed using 60 Vbeta and 13 Jbeta primers. This table comes from immunoSEQ multiplex PCR, and its TCRdb copy is limited to in-frame clones, with some not included. The sample data list 150,000 to 200,000 clones. V was clipped by 0 bases and J by 1 base, with 10 bases between them. The CDR3 spans 16 residues. From germline, CDR1 is SGHRS and CDR2 YFSETQ. The receptor was isolated from a woman in her fifties or sixties in good health and CMV-seronegative. Specimen: PBMCs. The chain links TRBV5-1 to TRBJ1-4, with D possibly TRBD1 on 5 matching bases. The CDR3 DNA sequence: TGCGCCAGCAGCTTGGGGCAGGGCGTAACTAATGAAAAACTGTTTTTT. Amino acid sequence: CASSLGQGVTNEKLFF.